This TCR beta chain is drawn from a study of vaccination and CD4 T cells after COVID-19. About the study: Convalescent donors totaled six males and four females, including two who were Hispanic.

Treatment: approximately nine-day PBMC culture with coronavirus spike peptide pools or control peptides (ViraFEST assay). Fresh IL-2 medium replaced half the culture medium on days 3 and 7. In its sample, this clonotype was seen once. Its target is unknown. At the Johns Hopkins FTIC core, DNA taken from cultured CD4+ T cells was sequenced by way of the Oncomine TCR Beta short-read assay. TCRdb re-derived calls from the PCR reads in MiXCR, one entry per CDR3 protein. The sample lists some 8,300 distinct CDR3 sequences; nearly 50% were seen once. What was sequenced was CD4+ T cells from blood, cultured in vitro. This TCR was recovered from a human donor who had recovered from COVID-19.

CDR3 residues: CASSPEQGAPYEQYF. The CDR3 nucleotides read TGTGCCAGCTCACCAGAACAGGGTGCCCCTTACGAGCAGTACTTC. The gene calls are TRBV18 and TRBJ2-7; possible D gene TRBD1, 6 bases. Trimming took off 2 bases at V and 4 bases at J, with 15 bases between the two ends. The CDR3 runs 15 residues. Germline V gives CDR1 KGHSH, CDR2 LQKENI.